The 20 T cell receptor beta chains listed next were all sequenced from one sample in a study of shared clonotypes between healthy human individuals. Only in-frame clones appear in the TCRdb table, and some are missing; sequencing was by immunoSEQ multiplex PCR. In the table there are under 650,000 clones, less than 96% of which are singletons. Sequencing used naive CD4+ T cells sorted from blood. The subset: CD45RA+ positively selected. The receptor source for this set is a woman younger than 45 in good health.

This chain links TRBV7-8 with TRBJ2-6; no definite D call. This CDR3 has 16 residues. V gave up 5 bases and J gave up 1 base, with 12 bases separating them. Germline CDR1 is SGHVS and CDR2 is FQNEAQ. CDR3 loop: CASSQSPMSGANVLTF. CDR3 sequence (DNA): TGTGCCAGCAGCCAGAGTCCTATGTCTGGGGCCAACGTCCTGACTTTC.

The DNA for the CDR3 is TGTGCCAGCAGTTACGTTCTTTCCGGGGAGCTGTTTTTT. Translation: CASSYVLSGELFF. The V gene is TRBV6-5, the J gene TRBJ2-2; D remains ambiguous. The CDR3 consists of 13 residues. Germline CDR1 and CDR2: MNHEY and SVGAGI. V lost 2 bases and J lost 6, with 7 bases in between.

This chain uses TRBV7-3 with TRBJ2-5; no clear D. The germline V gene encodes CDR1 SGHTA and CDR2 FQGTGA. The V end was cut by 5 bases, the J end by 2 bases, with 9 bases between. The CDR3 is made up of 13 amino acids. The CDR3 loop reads CASSVTGQETQYF. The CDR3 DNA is TGTGCCAGCAGCGTTACCGGACAAGAGACCCAGTACTTC. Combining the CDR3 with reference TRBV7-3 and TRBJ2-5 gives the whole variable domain GAGVSQTPSNKVTEKGKYVELRCDPISGHTALYWYRQSLGQGPEFLIYFQGTGAADDSGLPNDRFFAVRPEGSVSTLKIQRTERGDSAVYLCASSVTGQETQYFGPGTRLLVL.

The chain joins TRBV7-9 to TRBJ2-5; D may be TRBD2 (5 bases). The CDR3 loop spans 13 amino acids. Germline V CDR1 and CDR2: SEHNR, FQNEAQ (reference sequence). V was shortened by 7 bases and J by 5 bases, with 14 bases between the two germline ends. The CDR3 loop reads CASTIGSGETQYF. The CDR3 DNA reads TGTGCCAGCACCATCGGTTCGGGGGAGACCCAGTACTTC.

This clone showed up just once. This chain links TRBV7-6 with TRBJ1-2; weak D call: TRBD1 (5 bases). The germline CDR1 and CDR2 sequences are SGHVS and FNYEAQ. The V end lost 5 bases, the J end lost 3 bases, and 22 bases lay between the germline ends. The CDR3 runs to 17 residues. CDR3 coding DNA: TGTGCCAGCAGCCCTCGGGGGTCGCATACGGTACACTATGGCTACACCTTC. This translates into CASSPRGSHTVHYGYTF.

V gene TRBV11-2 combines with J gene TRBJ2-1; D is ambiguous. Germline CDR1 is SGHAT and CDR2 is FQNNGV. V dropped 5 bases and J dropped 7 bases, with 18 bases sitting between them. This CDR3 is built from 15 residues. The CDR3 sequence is CASSPPLYKRNEQFF. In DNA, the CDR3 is TGTGCCAGCAGCCCCCCGTTATACAAGCGTAATGAGCAGTTCTTC.

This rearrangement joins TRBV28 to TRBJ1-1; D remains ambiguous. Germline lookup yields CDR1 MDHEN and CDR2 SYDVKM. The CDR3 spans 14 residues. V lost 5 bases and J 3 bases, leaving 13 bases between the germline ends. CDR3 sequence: CASSPLVRDTEAFF. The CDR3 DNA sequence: TGTGCCAGCAGTCCCTTGGTTCGTGACACTGAAGCTTTCTTT.

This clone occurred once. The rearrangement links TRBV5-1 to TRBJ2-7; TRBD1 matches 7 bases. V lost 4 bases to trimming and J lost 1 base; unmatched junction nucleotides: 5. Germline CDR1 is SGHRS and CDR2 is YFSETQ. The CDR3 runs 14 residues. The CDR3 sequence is CASSIQGVSYEQYF. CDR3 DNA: TGCGCCAGCAGCATTCAGGGGGTATCCTACGAGCAGTACTTC.

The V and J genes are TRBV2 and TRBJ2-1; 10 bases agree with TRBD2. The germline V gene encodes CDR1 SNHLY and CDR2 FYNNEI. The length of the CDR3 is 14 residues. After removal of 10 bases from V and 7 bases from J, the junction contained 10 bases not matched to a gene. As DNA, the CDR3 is TGTGCCACCAGACTAGCGGGTAGGAGGAATGAGCAGTTCTTC. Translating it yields CATRLAGRRNEQFF.

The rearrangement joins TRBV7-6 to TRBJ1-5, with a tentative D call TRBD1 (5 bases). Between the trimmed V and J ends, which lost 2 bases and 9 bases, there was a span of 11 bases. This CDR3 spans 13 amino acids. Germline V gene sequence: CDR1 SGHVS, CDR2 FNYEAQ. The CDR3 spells CASSLRGGRPQHF. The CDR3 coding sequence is TGTGCCAGCAGCTTACGGGGGGGGAGGCCCCAGCATTTT. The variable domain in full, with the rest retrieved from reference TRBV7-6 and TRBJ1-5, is GAGVSQSPRYKVTKRGQDVALRCDPISGHVSLYWYRQALGQGPEFLTYFNYEAQQDKSGLPNDRFSAERPEGSISTLTIQRTEQRDSAMYRCASSLRGGRPQHFGDGTRLSIL.

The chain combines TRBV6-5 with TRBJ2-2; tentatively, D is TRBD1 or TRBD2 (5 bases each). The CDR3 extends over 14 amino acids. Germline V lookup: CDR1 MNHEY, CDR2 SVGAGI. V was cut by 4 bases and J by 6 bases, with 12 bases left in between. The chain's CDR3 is CASSSGASPGELFF. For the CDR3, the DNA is TGTGCCAGCAGTTCCGGGGCTAGCCCCGGGGAGCTGTTTTTT.

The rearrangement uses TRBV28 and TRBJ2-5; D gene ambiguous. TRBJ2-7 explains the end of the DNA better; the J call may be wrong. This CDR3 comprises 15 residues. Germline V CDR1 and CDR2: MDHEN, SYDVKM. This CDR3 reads CASRNHSPLGDEQYF. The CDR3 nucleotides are TGTGCCAGCAGAAATCACAGCCCCTTAGGCGACGAGCAGTACTTC.

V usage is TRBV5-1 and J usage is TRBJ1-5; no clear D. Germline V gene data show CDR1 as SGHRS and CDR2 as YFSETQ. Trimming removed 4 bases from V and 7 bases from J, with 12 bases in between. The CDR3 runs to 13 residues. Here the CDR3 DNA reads TGCGCCAGCAGCACCCGGGGTGGGCAGCCCCAGCATTTT. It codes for CASSTRGGQPQHF.

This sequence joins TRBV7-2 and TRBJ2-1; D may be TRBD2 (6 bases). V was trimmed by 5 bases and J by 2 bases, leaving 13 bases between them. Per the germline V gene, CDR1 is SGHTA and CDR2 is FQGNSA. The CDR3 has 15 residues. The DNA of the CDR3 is TGTGCCAGCAGCCTGGATAGCGGTGCCTACAATGAGCAGTTCTTC. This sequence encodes CASSLDSGAYNEQFF.

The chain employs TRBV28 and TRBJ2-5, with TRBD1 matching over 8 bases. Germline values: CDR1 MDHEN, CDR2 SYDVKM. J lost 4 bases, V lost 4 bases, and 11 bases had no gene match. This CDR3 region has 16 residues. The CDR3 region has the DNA TGTGCCAGCAGTTCCAGTCCCGGGACAGGTCCAGAGACCCAGTACTTC. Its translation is CASSSSPGTGPETQYF.

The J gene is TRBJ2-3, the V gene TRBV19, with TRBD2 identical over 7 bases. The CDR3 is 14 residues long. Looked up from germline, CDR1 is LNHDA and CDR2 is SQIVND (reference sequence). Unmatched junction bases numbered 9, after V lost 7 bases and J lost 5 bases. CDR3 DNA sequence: TGTGCCAGTACCTGGGGGGGGTCGGGAGATACGCAGTATTTT. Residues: CASTWGGSGDTQYF. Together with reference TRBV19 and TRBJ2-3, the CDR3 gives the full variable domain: DGGITQSPKYLFRKEGQNVTLSCEQNLNHDAMYWYRQDPGQGLRLIYYSQIVNDFQKGDIAEGYSVSREKKESFPLTVTSAQKNPTAFYLCASTWGGSGDTQYFGPGTRLTVL.

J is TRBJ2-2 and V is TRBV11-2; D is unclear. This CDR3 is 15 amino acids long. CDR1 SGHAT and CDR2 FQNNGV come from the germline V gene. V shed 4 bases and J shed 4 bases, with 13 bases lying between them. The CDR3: CASSSVRVGTGELFF. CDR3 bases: TGTGCCAGCAGCTCTGTCCGGGTGGGCACCGGGGAGCTGTTTTTT.

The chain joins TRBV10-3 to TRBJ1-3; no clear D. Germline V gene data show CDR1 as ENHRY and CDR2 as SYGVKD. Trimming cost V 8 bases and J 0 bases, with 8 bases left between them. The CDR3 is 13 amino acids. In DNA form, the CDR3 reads TGTGCCATCGGCGGGGACTCTGGAAACACCATATATTTT. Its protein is CAIGGDSGNTIYF.

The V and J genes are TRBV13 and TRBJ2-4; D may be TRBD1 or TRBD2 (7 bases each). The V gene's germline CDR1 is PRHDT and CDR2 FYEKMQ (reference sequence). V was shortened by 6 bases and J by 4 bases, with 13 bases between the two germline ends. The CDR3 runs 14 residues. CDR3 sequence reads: CASRLRGGKNIQYF. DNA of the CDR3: TGTGCCAGCAGACTCAGGGGGGGAAAAAACATTCAGTACTTC.

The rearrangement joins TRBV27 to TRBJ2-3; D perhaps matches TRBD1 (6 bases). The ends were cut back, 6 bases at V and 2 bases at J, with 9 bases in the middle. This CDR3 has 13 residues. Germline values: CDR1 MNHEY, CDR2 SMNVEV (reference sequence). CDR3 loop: CASRTGNTDTQYF. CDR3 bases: TGTGCCAGCAGGACAGGTAACACAGATACGCAGTATTTT.